Sequencing of this T cell receptor (beta chain) was carried out in a study of Tregs in tolerant kidney transplant recipients (dated by TCRdb to between 2017 and 2020). In the study overall: TCRbeta sequencing was used in the study to identify donor-specific regulatory T cells before combined kidney and bone marrow transplantation, and the identified cells were then tracked after transplant.

Comments on this clone: Its specific antigen is unknown. The record has no base qualities; no much larger clone is one base away.

V and J are trimmed by 0 bases and 0 bases, and the gene matches miss 9 bases of the junction. CDR1 and CDR2 are drawn from the germline V gene: SGHVS, FNYEAQ. The cysteine opens and the phenylalanine closes a CDR3 of 18 amino acids. The read is trimmed to its CDR3 DNA, 54 bases read in frame from base 1. For TCRbeta CDR3 sequencing, genomic DNA was extracted from sorted cells using the QIAGEN DNeasy Blood and Tissue Kit. Through immunoSEQ, high-throughput TCRbeta CDR3 sequencing was done commercially, including PCR amplification with internal controls and bias correction. From the authors' description of their analysis: Unique productive TCRbeta sequences were defined by CDR3 nucleotide sequence where primers matched, and otherwise by CDR3 amino acid sequence together with Vbeta and Jbeta genes. Sorting error was corrected by removing sequences shared between sorted populations at a frequency ratio of 2:1 or less, and the remaining shared sequences were assigned to the higher population. Sequences were defined as donor-reactive when expanded at least 5-fold in CFSE-low cells versus unstimulated cells and present at a frequency of at least 0.01% in CFSE-low cells. Repertoire divergence was quantified by Jensen-Shannon divergence calculated from the top 100 TCRbeta sequences ranked by frequency. When a sample had multiple sequencing runs, each run was corrected for sorting error separately and the runs were then pooled. TCRdb's version of the immuneACCESS table is confined to in-frame rearrangements and falls short of the full clone set. An unresolved V gene accounts for under half of the shortfall where checked; the remainder is of unknown origin. The DNA was the basis for D and trimming; V, J and clone size are from that table. For this sample there are 100,000 or so clones; over 85% appear just once. The ten largest clones add up to around 1.6% of the sample.

Related donors were used in the transplants with nonmyeloablative bone marrow transplantation, and mixed chimerism was transient in the human trials. Unstimulated Tregs (CD4+CD25+CD127-), CD4+ non-Tregs (CD4+CD25-), CD4 and CD8 cells were FACS-sorted from thawed PBMCs. The patients were several recipients of combined kidney and bone marrow transplants from the ITN036ST trial, and samples were available only from these trial subjects. Healthy control blood was processed to PBMCs by Ficoll density gradient and cryopreserved, and patient PBMCs were collected before and after transplant. Results the study describes overall, beyond this receptor: PCR primers changed over time for some patients, so nucleotide-level comparison across those patients' samples was not possible. Expanding Tregs with activated donor B cells appeared to identify the most biologically relevant and donor-specific TCRbeta repertoire. Biological reproducibility was not examined directly, but technical replication error appeared to be minimal. In tolerant patients, donor-specific Tregs expanded more than Tregs overall, which suggests antigen-driven rather than nonspecific expansion. The study was constrained by small patient numbers, and validation of the findings is required in larger populations and under other immunosuppression protocols.

Specimen: CD4+ T cells from blood (PBMCs), collected 12 months after the transplant. The TCR originated in a human patient who received a combined kidney and bone marrow transplant. Following transplantation, part of the T cell population may be supplied by the graft donor rather than the patient. The chain links TRBV7-6 with TRBJ2-7, and 9 bases in between align with TRBD2. Read as DNA, the sequence is TGTGCCAGCAGCTTAGCGAGCGGGGGGCTCTTAAGCTCCTACGAGCAGTACTTC. It translates to CASSLASGGLLSSYEQYF.